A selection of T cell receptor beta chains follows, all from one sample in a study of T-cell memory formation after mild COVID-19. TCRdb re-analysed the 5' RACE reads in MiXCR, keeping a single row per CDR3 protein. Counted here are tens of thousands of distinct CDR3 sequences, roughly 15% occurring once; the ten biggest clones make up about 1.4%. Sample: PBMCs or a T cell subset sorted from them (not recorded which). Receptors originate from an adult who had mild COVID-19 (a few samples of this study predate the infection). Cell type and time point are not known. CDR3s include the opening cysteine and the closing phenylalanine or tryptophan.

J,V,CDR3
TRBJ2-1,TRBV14,CASSPGSGAGVYNEQFF
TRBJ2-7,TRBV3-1,CASSQGLTSYEQYF
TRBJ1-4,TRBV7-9,CASSSGTVYEKLFF
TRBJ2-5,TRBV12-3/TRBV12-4,CASSRHRTGSQETQYF
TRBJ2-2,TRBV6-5,CASSYGGKNTGELFF
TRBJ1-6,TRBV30,CAWLKGVSSYNSPLHF
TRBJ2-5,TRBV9,CASSVGKGQETQYF
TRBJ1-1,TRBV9,CASSASRADTEAFF
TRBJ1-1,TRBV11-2,CASSLSFQNTEAFF
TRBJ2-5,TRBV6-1,CASRKIRTRAETQYF
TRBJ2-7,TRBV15,CATSRDRGRGFEQYF
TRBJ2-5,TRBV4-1,CASSQEDRGMLSTQYF
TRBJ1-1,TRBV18,CASSKIGGLTENTEAFF